This T cell receptor beta chain came from a study of post-analysis software for immune sequencing data (dated by TCRdb to between 2015 and 2016). About the study as a whole: The recorded disease courses included relapsing-remitting, secondary progressive and progressive-relapsing multiple sclerosis, and some patients had no subtype annotation. The multiple sclerosis patient repertoires were compared with approximately 11 previously published healthy control repertoires from donors aged about 6 to 26 years. A subset of samples was prepared in parallel using single-end sample barcoding, then pooled and co-amplified after Illumina adapter ligation.

TCR beta repertoires were profiled from peripheral blood of approximately 13 young patients with multiple sclerosis to demonstrate the VDJtools post-analysis software. Multiple sclerosis patients were children and adolescents aged roughly 6 to 17 years. The investigation overall reported the following: Compared with controls, multiple sclerosis patients had significantly lower normalized Chao1 diversity, a finding suggesting substantial peripheral T-cell clonal expansion. When samples were clustered directly using the F measure, samples prepared in the same batch co-clustered strongly, which prompted a batch-effect correction. Significantly higher frequencies in patients than in controls were found for five TRBV segments, including TRBV5-6, TRBV5-1 and TRBV20-1. The multiple sclerosis patient group was slightly younger than the control group.

Library preparation used PCR. The instrument was an Illumina HiSeq 2500. Unique molecular identifiers were incorporated into TCR beta cDNA libraries to reduce PCR and sequencing biases. Roughly 500,000 cDNA molecules were obtained per 1 to 10 million input T cells, so each molecule approximated one T cell. The patient libraries were prepared and sequenced with the same protocol used for the earlier healthy control dataset. Within a given batch, samples were prepared together, multiplexed and sequenced on the same HiSeq lane. The authors' pipeline ran thus. Raw barcoded reads were processed with MIGEC, and single-read molecular identifier groups were discarded before consensus assembly and CDR3 extraction. Clonotype tables were post-analysed with VDJtools, and diversity was normalized by down-sampling all datasets to the smallest sample size. In repertoire overlap clustering, CDR3 amino acid sequences, but not nucleotide sequences, were matched to correct batch-related cross-sample contamination. The public reads were reanalyzed by TCRdb: fastp trimming at Q25, MiXCR alignment, in-frame beta chains only. Each CDR3 protein gets just one entry, which takes the most common genes and DNA from the rows behind it. The V and J calls come from TCRdb's annotation, not from the publication. The sample table holds 800,000 to 950,000 distinct CDR3 sequences, of which around 50% were seen once. The leading ten clones occupy 4.6% of the sample.

As concerns this clonotype: No cognate antigen has been identified for it. No base-level quality is on record; no much larger clone is a single base apart.

From the cysteine up to the phenylalanine, the CDR3 has a length of 14 residues. Only CDR3 DNA is held: 42 bases, read in frame from base 1. Via the germline V gene, CDR1 is SGHVS and CDR2 FQNEAQ. The trim is 2 bases for V and 4 bases for J, with a gap of 11 bases between the germline ends. The sequence derives from a girl aged 10-17 years with multiple sclerosis. The sample was blood. Recombination connected TRBV7-8 to TRBJ1-1; the D gene lacks a confident call. The nucleotides are TGTGCCAGCAGCTTAAAGGGCTGGGGCACTGAAGCTTTCTTT. This codes for CASSLKGWGTEAFF.